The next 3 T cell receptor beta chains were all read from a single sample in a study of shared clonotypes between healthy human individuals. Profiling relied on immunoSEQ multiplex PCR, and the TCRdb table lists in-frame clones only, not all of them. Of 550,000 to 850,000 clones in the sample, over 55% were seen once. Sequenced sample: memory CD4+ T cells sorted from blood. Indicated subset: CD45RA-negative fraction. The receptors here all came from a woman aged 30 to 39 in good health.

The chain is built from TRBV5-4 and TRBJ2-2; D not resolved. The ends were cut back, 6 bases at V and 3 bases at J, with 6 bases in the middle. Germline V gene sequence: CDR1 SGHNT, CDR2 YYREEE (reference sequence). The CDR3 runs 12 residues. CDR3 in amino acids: CASTWDTGELFF. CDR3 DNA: TGTGCCAGCACCTGGGACACCGGGGAGCTGTTTTTT.

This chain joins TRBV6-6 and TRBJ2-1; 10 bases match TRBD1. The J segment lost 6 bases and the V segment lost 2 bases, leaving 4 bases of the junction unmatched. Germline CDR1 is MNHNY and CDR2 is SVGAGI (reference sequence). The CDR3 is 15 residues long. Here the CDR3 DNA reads TGTGCCAGCAGTTACACCGGGACAGGGGCCAATGAGCAGTTCTTC. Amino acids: CASSYTGTGANEQFF.

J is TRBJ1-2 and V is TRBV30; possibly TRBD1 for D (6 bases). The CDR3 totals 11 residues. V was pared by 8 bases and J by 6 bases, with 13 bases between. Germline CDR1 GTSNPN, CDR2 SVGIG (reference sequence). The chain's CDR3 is CAHGRGDGYTF. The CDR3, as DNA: TGTGCCCACGGGAGGGGGGATGGCTACACCTTC.